This T cell receptor (beta chain) originates from a study of cytomegalovirus exposure and HLA in healthy donors. PCR used 60 Vbeta primers and 13 Jbeta primers. Clones were read by immunoSEQ multiplex PCR, and TCRdb kept only the in-frame ones, dropping some. The sample includes 180,000 or so clones, roughly 79% of them seen just once. General study findings and limits: V segments that were indistinguishable, TRBV6-2 and TRBV6-3 among them, were omitted from analysis. It was reported that the classifier diagnosed cytomegalovirus status with high specificity and sensitivity in both the original and validation cohorts. Versus the approximately 700-donor mean, an Asian-associated ancestry cluster reportedly showed fewer N-insertions in a later analysis. In a later analysis, TCR beta V- and J-gene trimming was associated with a missense DCLRE1C variant.

Points on this clone: The antigen remains unidentified.

Between the trimmed V and J ends, which lost 3 bases and 4 bases, there was a span of 10 bases. Germline CDR1 reads LNHDA; CDR2 reads SQIVND (reference sequence). The CDR3 extends over 13 amino acids. V and J are TRBV19 and TRBJ2-7; D may be TRBD1 (6 bases). Sequencing used PBMCs. The clonotype comes from a woman under 30 in good health and CMV-seropositive. The CDR3 DNA sequence: TGTGCCAGTAGTATTGGGGGCGGATACGAGCAGTACTTC. This codes for CASSIGGGYEQYF.